One sample yielded the 9 T cell receptor beta chains listed below, sequenced in a study of cytomegalovirus exposure and HLA in healthy donors. The PCR was carried out with 60 Vbeta primers and 13 Jbeta primers. TCRdb keeps only in-frame clones here, not all; method: immunoSEQ multiplex PCR. The repertoire consists of roughly 160,000 clones, with roughly two thirds occurring once and the leading ten covering roughly 5.4%. The material sequenced was PBMCs. These receptors all come from a woman aged 18-30 years in good health and CMV-seropositive.

The J gene is TRBJ1-6, the V gene TRBV6-5; D not resolved. V dropped 0 bases and J dropped 8 bases, with 5 bases sitting between them. Germline-derived CDR1 and CDR2 are MNHEY and SVGAGI. This CDR3 is built from 13 residues. CDR3 DNA: TGTGCCAGCAGTTACTCGCGGGATTCACCCCTCCACTTT. Amino acids: CASSYSRDSPLHF.

The genes are TRBV21-1 and TRBJ2-7; TRBD1, the table's D call, was not compared with the DNA. TRBV21-1 is labeled a pseudogene. The CDR3 covers 15 residues. The CDR3 DNA reads as TGTGCCAGCAGCAAAGCGCTCCGAGACAGGGGAGGGCAGTACTTC. The encoded protein is CASSKALRDRGGQYF.

V gene TRBV7-9 combines with J gene TRBJ1-2; D unclear. CDR1 and CDR2 from the germline V gene are SEHNR and FQNEAQ (reference sequence). CDR3 length equals 13 residues. V dropped 1 base and J dropped 2 bases, with 5 bases sitting between them. CDR3 DNA sequence: TGTGCCAGCAGCTTAGGCGGCAACTATGGCTACACCTTC. Translating it yields CASSLGGNYGYTF.

This rearrangement joins TRBV28 to TRBJ2-7; a possible D gene is TRBD1 (6 bases). Trimming shortened V by 4 bases and J by 3 bases, and 16 bases separated the two germline ends. CDR1 and CDR2 (germline): MDHEN, SYDVKM. This CDR3 is built from 15 residues. The CDR3 DNA follows: TGTGCCAGCAGTTCCGGACAGCCGGCGGGCTACGAGCAGTACTTC. Protein sequence: CASSSGQPAGYEQYF.

The J gene is TRBJ2-7, the V gene TRBV7-8, with 7 bases lining up with TRBD1. Unmatched junction bases numbered 4, after V lost 5 bases and J lost 0 bases. Germline values: CDR1 SGHVS, CDR2 FQNEAQ. The CDR3 runs 14 residues. The CDR3 region is CASSGGDSSYEQYF. The CDR3 DNA sequence: TGTGCCAGCAGCGGTGGGGACAGCTCCTACGAGCAGTACTTC.

The rearrangement joins TRBV4-3 to TRBJ2-7; 7 bases agree with TRBD1. The CDR3 loop spans 14 amino acids. V was pared by 1 base and J by 3 bases, with 3 bases of the junction left unmatched. Looked up from germline, CDR1 is LGHNA and CDR2 is YSLEER. This CDR3 is CASSQGTGVYEQYF. The CDR3 DNA reads as TGCGCCAGCAGCCAAGGAACAGGGGTCTACGAGCAGTACTTC.

The chain is built from TRBV19 and TRBJ1-1; 7 bases agree with TRBD1. V shed 5 bases and J 8 bases; nucleotides not matched to a gene: 8. The germline V gene encodes CDR1 LNHDA and CDR2 SQIVND (reference sequence). There are 13 residues in the CDR3. The CDR3 sequence: CASSHRDREEAFF. The CDR3 coding sequence is TGTGCCAGTAGTCATAGGGACAGAGAGGAAGCTTTCTTT.

DNA of the CDR3: TGTGCCATCAGTGAGTTGAGGACAGAAAACACTGAAGCTTTCTTT. This sequence encodes CAISELRTENTEAFF. The chain recombines TRBV10-3 with TRBJ1-1, with D perhaps TRBD1 (6 bases). Germline CDR1 reads ENHRY; CDR2 reads SYGVKD. Trimming stripped 1 base from V and 2 bases from J, with 11 bases between. The CDR3 is 15 amino acids.

The gene calls are TRBV7-2 and TRBJ2-7; TRBD2 agrees at 9 bases. CDR1 is SGHTA, CDR2 FQGNSA, per germline. The CDR3 runs 16 residues. J gave up 3 bases and V 6 bases, and 12 bases lay outside the gene matches. CDR3 coding DNA: TGTGCCAGCAGGCGTACCCCGAGCGGGGGGCTCTACGAGCAGTACTTC. Translation: CASRRTPSGGLYEQYF.